The 10 T cell receptor beta chains in this list originate from one sample, sequenced in a study of control samples from healthy donors and cancer patients. The repertoire was sequenced with immunoSEQ multiplex PCR; TCRdb's copy has only in-frame clones and lacks some. The data hold around 90,000 clones, with about nine tenths observed a single time. Sequencing was performed on blood. These receptors originate from a man aged 25-45 years in good health.

This clone is a singleton in its sample. The CDR3 bases are TGTGCCAGTAGTATTTCCGACCTGAACACCGGGGAGCTGTTTTTT. This codes for CASSISDLNTGELFF. The V gene is TRBV19, the J gene TRBJ2-2; no firm D call. CDR3 size: 15 residues. Per germline, CDR1 LNHDA and CDR2 SQIVND (reference sequence). V lost 3 bases to trimming and J lost 1 base, with 9 bases between them.

The rearrangement uses TRBV7-9 and TRBJ1-5; tentative D call: TRBD1 (5 bases). Germline V gene data show CDR1 as SEHNR and CDR2 as FQNEAQ (reference sequence). V was shortened by 1 base and J by 9 bases, with 16 bases between the two germline ends. This CDR3 contains 15 residues. The DNA for the CDR3 is TGTGCCAGCAGCTTAGGGTGGGGCAACGACGGGCCCCAGCATTTT. It translates to CASSLGWGNDGPQHF.

This rearrangement joins TRBV19 to TRBJ2-6; no clear D gene. Looked up from germline, CDR1 is LNHDA and CDR2 is SQIVND (reference sequence). V dropped 4 bases and J dropped 3 bases, with 13 bases sitting between them. The CDR3 runs 16 residues. The CDR3 DNA follows: TGTGCCAGTAGTACAGGTCGGGTGCTTGGGGCCAACGTCCTGACTTTC. This encodes CASSTGRVLGANVLTF.

The rearrangement uses TRBV1 and TRBJ1-1. TRBV1 is annotated as a pseudogene. The CDR3 contains 14 residues. The CDR3 region has the DNA TGCACCAGCAGCGGGAGGGTAGGAAACACTGAAGCTTTCTTT. Its protein product is CTSSGRVGNTEAFF.

This rearrangement joins TRBV29-1 to TRBJ2-5; D is ambiguous. V was trimmed by 5 bases and J by 2 bases, leaving 3 bases between them. The CDR3 has 10 amino acids. Germline V gene lookup returns CDR1 SQVTM and CDR2 ANQGSEA. The CDR3 sequence is CSVLQETQYF. In nucleotides, the CDR3 is TGCAGCGTTCTACAAGAGACCCAGTACTTC.

The chain is built from TRBV29-1 and TRBJ1-6; D is perhaps TRBD1 (5 bases). Deletions cut 8 bases from V and 5 bases from J, with 13 bases between. The germline CDR1 and CDR2 sequences are SQVTM and ANQGSEA. This CDR3 is built from 13 residues. The CDR3 bases are TGCAGCTTCCGACAGTTTGATAATTCACCCCTCCACTTT. Residues: CSFRQFDNSPLHF. Complete variable domain (other parts from reference TRBV29-1 and TRBJ1-6): SAVISQKPSRDICQRGTSLTIQCQVDSQVTMMFWYRQQPGQSLTLIATANQGSEATYESGFVIDKFPISRPNLTFSTLTVSNMSPEDSSIYLCSFRQFDNSPLHFGNGTRLTVT.

In this sample, this clone turned up once. CDR3 sequence reads: CASSLRQGGNTEAFF. The CDR3 coding sequence is TGTGCCAGCAGCTTGAGACAGGGCGGGAACACTGAAGCTTTCTTT. V gene TRBV7-9 combines with J gene TRBJ1-1; 7 positions match TRBD1. The CDR3 is 15 residues long. Germline values: CDR1 SEHNR, CDR2 FQNEAQ (reference sequence). With V trimmed by 3 bases and J by 1 base, 5 bases remained unmatched.

This clone came up a few times. Here the CDR3 reads CASSVGGGYTEAFF. The CDR3 coding sequence is TGTGCCAGCAGCGTAGGCGGGGGGTACACTGAAGCTTTCTTT. This chain joins TRBV9 and TRBJ1-1; a weak D match, TRBD1 (5 bases). V was shortened by 0 bases and J by 3 bases, with 9 bases between the two germline ends. The germline gives CDR1 SGDLS, CDR2 YYNGEE. This CDR3 spans 14 amino acids. The full variable domain, with the rest looked up from reference TRBV9 and TRBJ1-1, is DSGVTQTPKHLITATGQRVTLRCSPRSGDLSVYWYQQSLDQGLQFLIQYYNGEERAKGNILERFSAQQFPDLHSELNLSSLELGDSALYFCASSVGGGYTEAFFGQGTRLTVV.

J is TRBJ2-6 and V is TRBV27, with D perhaps TRBD1 or TRBD2 (5 bases each). Trimming left V 3 bases short and J 0 bases short, with 21 bases between. The length of the CDR3 is 20 residues. Germline V gene lookup returns CDR1 MNHEY and CDR2 SMNVEV (reference sequence). The CDR3 spells CASSFRKPGASSSGANVLTF. Here the CDR3 DNA reads TGTGCCAGCAGTTTTCGGAAACCCGGGGCCTCAAGCTCTGGGGCCAACGTCCTGACTTTC.

This rearrangement joins TRBV7-9 to TRBJ2-3; 7 bases line up with TRBD2. V lost 4 bases and J lost 4; bases outside the gene matches: 8. The CDR3 has 15 amino acids. Germline loops: CDR1 SEHNR, CDR2 FQNEAQ (reference sequence). The CDR3 loop is CASSSLGGRPDTQYF. CDR3 coding DNA: TGTGCCAGCAGCTCCCTGGGAGGGAGGCCAGATACGCAGTATTTT. The full variable domain, completed using reference TRBV7-9 and TRBJ2-3, is DTGVSQNPRHKITKRGQNVTFRCDPISEHNRLYWYRQTLGQGPEFLTYFQNEAQLEKSRLLSDRFSAERPKGSFSTLEIQRTEQGDSAMYLCASSSLGGRPDTQYFGPGTRLTVL.